This T cell receptor beta chain stems from a study of blood T cell repertoires in COVID-19. Germline CDR1 MDHEN, CDR2 SYDVKM. V was cut by 6 bases and J by 6 bases, with 12 bases left in between. There are 13 residues in the CDR3. Repertoires were generated with immunoSEQ multiplex PCR, while TCRdb's copy carries only in-frame clones and drops some. The sample consists of approximately 28,000 clones, roughly 90% of them appearing once. The source of this sequence is a human donor in a cohort sampled during active COVID-19. This chain joins TRBV28 and TRBJ2-1; tentatively, D is TRBD1 (6 bases). The sequencing input was peripheral blood. This CDR3 reads CASSLGQTNEQFF. The CDR3 DNA reads TGTGCCAGCAGCCTTGGACAGACCAATGAGCAGTTCTTC. The full variable domain, with the rest looked up from reference TRBV28 and TRBJ2-1, is DVKVTQSSRYLVKRTGEKVFLECVQDMDHENMFWYRQDPGLGLRLIYFSYDVKMKEKGDIPEGYSVSREKKERFSLILESASTNQTSMYLCASSLGQTNEQFFGPGTRLTVL.